One and the same sample provided the 2 T cell receptor beta chains below, sequenced in a study of CD8 T cells in ankylosing spondylitis. TCRdb re-derived calls from the 5' RACE reads in MiXCR, one entry per CDR3 protein. The sample includes about 130,000 distinct CDR3 sequences, 7% to 8% of them seen just once. Sequenced input: blood, either unsorted or a sorted T cell fraction (not recorded which). Source of these receptors: a female donor with ankylosing spondylitis or in good health (not recorded which).

This clonotype was detected ten times or more. The gene calls are TRBV2 and TRBJ2-2; D is perhaps TRBD1 (6 bases). Trimming cost V 6 bases and J 0 bases, with 8 bases left between them. Germline V CDR1 and CDR2: SNHLY, FYNNEI. This CDR3 comprises 14 residues. The CDR3 loop reads CASSGTPNTGELFF. The CDR3 DNA reads TGTGCCAGCAGCGGGACACCGAACACCGGGGAGCTGTTTTTT.

This clonotype has ten or more counts. The chain joins TRBV20-1 to TRBJ1-3; no clear D gene. V lost 0 bases and J lost 4, with 10 bases in between. The CDR3 contains 14 residues. Germline loops: CDR1 DFQATT, CDR2 SNEGSKA (reference sequence). In DNA form, the CDR3 reads TGCAGTGCTAGAGATCGGGCAACAGGAAACACCATATATTTT. Encoded protein: CSARDRATGNTIYF.